This TCR beta chain emerged from a study of blood T cell repertoires in COVID-19. The wider study: Specimens from acute and convalescent COVID-19 originated in the United States, Italy and Spain.

Original analysis: Reference gene primer amplification in the assay estimated nucleated cell counts. The protocol was immunoSEQ multiplex PCR, while the TCRdb copy is restricted to in-frame clones and leaves out a portion. Clonal size and the V and J genes are those of that table, whereas D and trimming came from the DNA. Among some 260,000 clones listed, roughly 90% were seen once. The trim removed 4 bases at V and 7 bases at J, leaving 15 bases unmatched. Germline V gives CDR1 LGHDT, CDR2 YNNKEL (reference sequence). The CDR3 covers 16 residues. The study counted Cohort 3 donors as recovered given two negative PCRs, clearance, or symptom resolution.

The sample was PBMCs or T cells enriched from blood (not recorded which). The TCR was taken from a man between 40 and 49 years old who had recovered from COVID-19. This chain connects TRBV3-1 (or the pseudogene TRBV3-2) to TRBJ1-2; 7 bases map to TRBD1. The CDR3 region is CASSPNVRTGIIGYTF. CDR3 in DNA: TGTGCCAGCAGCCCAAACGTCCGGACAGGAATCATTGGCTACACCTTC.